Following are 20 T cell receptor beta chains from one sample sequenced in a study of shared clonotypes between healthy human individuals. The assay was immunoSEQ multiplex PCR, and TCRdb's table has in-frame clones only and misses some. The table lists around 2.1 million clones, roughly 95% of them singletons. Sample: naive CD4+ T cells sorted from blood. Documented subset: CD45RA+ positively selected. These receptor sequences come from a man between 18 and 29 years old in good health.

The chain employs TRBV6-5 and TRBJ1-2; tentative D call: TRBD1 (5 bases). CDR1 is MNHEY and CDR2 is SVGAGI in the germline V gene. CDR3 length: 14 amino acids. V shed 0 bases and J shed 7 bases, with 12 bases lying between them. DNA of the CDR3: TGTGCCAGCAGTTACTCGTCCCAGGGTAGTGGCTACACCTTC. Protein product: CASSYSSQGSGYTF.

The V and J genes are TRBV15 and TRBJ1-4; 9 nucleotides match TRBD1. The CDR3 consists of 15 residues. The V gene end was trimmed by 4 bases and the J gene end by 7 bases; junction bases not matched to a gene: 7. The V gene's germline CDR1 is LNHNV and CDR2 YYDKDF (reference sequence). CDR3: CATSTPGTGLEKLFF. In DNA form, the CDR3 reads TGTGCCACCAGCACACCCGGGACAGGGCTTGAAAAACTGTTTTTT. Complete variable domain (other parts from reference TRBV15 and TRBJ1-4): DAMVIQNPRYQVTQFGKPVTLSCSQTLNHNVMYWYQQKSSQAPKLLFHYYDKDFNNEADTPDNFQSRRPNTSFCFLDIRSPGLGDTAMYLCATSTPGTGLEKLFFGSGTQLSVL.

The J gene is TRBJ2-2, the V gene TRBV13; D remains unclear. The V gene lost 3 bases and the J gene lost 6 bases, with 8 bases spanning the gap. Germline assignment: CDR1 PRHDT and CDR2 FYEKMQ (reference sequence). The CDR3 length is 13 residues. CDR3 protein: CASSFNLAGELFF. The CDR3 DNA reads as TGTGCCAGCAGCTTCAATTTAGCCGGGGAGCTGTTTTTT.

The chain links TRBV28 to TRBJ2-2, with D hard to call. The V gene's germline CDR1 is MDHEN and CDR2 SYDVKM. The CDR3 spans 13 residues. Trimming took 6 bases from V and 6 from J, leaving 11 bases between them. CDR3 nucleotide sequence: TGTGCCAGCAGCCCTGTTCTGGCCGGGGAGCTGTTTTTT. Its protein product is CASSPVLAGELFF.

The V call is TRBV10-3, the J call TRBJ2-3; a possible D gene is TRBD2 (5 bases). Germline lookup yields CDR1 ENHRY and CDR2 SYGVKD. The V and J ends lost 5 bases and 6 bases respectively, with 12 bases between them. The CDR3 is 13 residues long. CDR3: CAISPREGDTQYF. CDR3 nucleotides: TGTGCCATCAGTCCTCGTGAGGGTGATACGCAGTATTTT.

This sequence joins TRBV18 and TRBJ2-5; D may be TRBD1 or TRBD2 (5 bases each). Trimming left V 6 bases short and J 4 bases short, with 15 bases between. Germline V gives CDR1 KGHSH, CDR2 LQKENI. The CDR3 contains 14 residues. CDR3 DNA: TGTGCCAGCTCGCAGGGACGTATACGAGAGACCCAGTACTTC. The encoded protein is CASSQGRIRETQYF.

For this clone: Other nucleotide sequences from this sample produce the same CDR3. The CDR3 DNA sequence: TGTGCCTGGAGTCTCGGGGGCAGCACAGATACGCAGTATTTT. Protein sequence: CAWSLGGSTDTQYF. This chain uses TRBV30 with TRBJ2-3; either TRBD1 or TRBD2 may supply D (6 bases each). Per germline, CDR1 GTSNPN and CDR2 SVGIG (reference sequence). Trimming took off 2 bases at V and 0 bases at J, with 9 bases between the two ends. This CDR3 has 14 residues.

Details on this clone: A junction end diverges from the germline sequence, so it may reflect a read error. At the DNA level, this CDR3 is encoded by other sequences in the same sample as well. The rearrangement links TRBV9 to TRBJ2-3; TRBD2 is a possible D gene (5 bases). Germline V lookup: CDR1 SGDLS, CDR2 YYNGEE. This CDR3 is 13 amino acids long. This chain's CDR3 is CATSGGSTDTQYF. The CDR3 region has the DNA TGTGCCACCAGCGGCGGGAGCACAGATACGCAGTATTTT.

The chain employs TRBV7-2 and TRBJ1-3; tentatively, D is TRBD1 (5 bases). Germline V lookup: CDR1 SGHTA, CDR2 FQGNSA. The CDR3 has 14 amino acids. V was trimmed by 1 base and J by 4 bases, leaving 8 bases between them. The CDR3 region is CASSLEGYGNTIYF. CDR3 coding DNA: TGTGCCAGCAGCTTAGAGGGGTACGGAAACACCATATATTTT.

This clone was detected once. J is TRBJ1-1 and V is TRBV9; no clear D gene. Per germline, CDR1 SGDLS and CDR2 YYNGEE. Trimming removed 1 base from V and 2 bases from J, with 6 bases in between. This CDR3 has 13 amino acids. CDR3 protein: CASSVHANTEAFF. In nucleotides, the CDR3 is TGTGCCAGCAGCGTACATGCAAACACTGAAGCTTTCTTT.

The table lists this clone with a count of one. The chain is built from TRBV19 and TRBJ1-5; unclear D gene. The V end lost 3 bases, the J end lost 3 bases, and 12 bases lay between the germline ends. The CDR3 contains 15 residues. Germline CDR1 is LNHDA and CDR2 is SQIVND (reference sequence). The CDR3 DNA is TGTGCCAGTAGTATCAGCAGGCGGGACAATCAGCCCCAGCATTTT. This translates into CASSISRRDNQPQHF.

This clone was recorded once. The CDR3 is CASSLAIGYSGNTIYF. CDR3 DNA sequence: TGTGCCAGCAGCTTAGCTATTGGATACTCTGGAAACACCATATATTTT. The chain combines TRBV7-8 with TRBJ1-3; D ambiguous. This CDR3 region has 16 residues. Trimming removed 0 bases at V and 0 bases at J, with 9 bases between. CDR1 is SGHVS, CDR2 FQNEAQ, per germline.

The chain recombines TRBV28 with TRBJ2-2, with a possible D match to TRBD2 (7 bases). Germline V CDR1 and CDR2: MDHEN, SYDVKM. CDR3 size: 17 residues. V shed 4 bases and J shed 0 bases, with 15 bases lying between them. The CDR3: CASSSPRGATNTGELFF. CDR3 DNA: TGTGCCAGCAGTTCTCCCCGGGGGGCTACGAACACCGGGGAGCTGTTTTTT.

This rearrangement joins TRBV7-9 to TRBJ1-3; TRBD1 aligns across 7 bases. The CDR3 totals 16 residues. With 4 bases clipped from V and 3 bases from J, the junction kept 9 bases outside the gene matches. Germline-derived CDR1 and CDR2 are SEHNR and FQNEAQ (reference sequence). DNA of the CDR3: TGTGCCAGCAGCTCCAGAGAGGGGGCAAGTGGAAACACCATATATTTT. This translates into CASSSREGASGNTIYF.

The chain carries TRBV6-5 and TRBJ1-3; the D gene is possibly TRBD1 (5 bases). The germline V gene has CDR1 MNHEY and CDR2 SVGAGI. The CDR3 sequence is 15 residues long. V gave up 10 bases and J gave up 4 bases, with 20 bases separating them. CDR3 sequence: CATLDGALAGNTIYF. The CDR3 nucleotides read TGTGCCACCCTGGATGGGGCCTTAGCGGGAAACACCATATATTTT.

On this clone itself: In the same sample, other DNA sequences code for this CDR3. The chain recombines TRBV18 with TRBJ1-6; TRBD1 aligns across 8 bases. V trimming: 3 bases; J trimming: 7 bases; junction bases outside the gene matches: 5. CDR3 length: 15 amino acids. Germline CDR1 and CDR2: KGHSH and LQKENI. The CDR3 DNA follows: TGTGCCAGCTCACCGGGTGACAGGGGAAATTCACCCCTCCACTTT. Amino acids: CASSPGDRGNSPLHF.

The chain carries TRBV6-5 and TRBJ1-1; D not certain. The CDR3 spans 15 residues. V dropped 7 bases and J dropped 6 bases, with 21 bases sitting between them. Germline V gives CDR1 MNHEY, CDR2 SVGAGI. CDR3: CASNILGLSRAEAFF. The CDR3 bases are TGTGCCAGCAACATACTTGGCCTATCAAGGGCTGAAGCTTTCTTT.

The chain links TRBV7-8 to TRBJ1-1, with 8 bases that match TRBD1. This CDR3 contains 14 residues. The germline gives CDR1 SGHVS, CDR2 FQNEAQ. The V gene end was trimmed by 2 bases and the J gene end by 4 bases; junction bases not matched to a gene: 3. The CDR3 sequence is CASSLQGASTEAFF. The DNA for the CDR3 is TGTGCCAGCAGCTTACAGGGGGCATCCACTGAAGCTTTCTTT.

The chain is built from TRBV5-4 and TRBJ2-1; tentatively, D is TRBD2 (6 bases). Trimming removed 3 bases at V and 10 bases at J, with 17 bases between. The CDR3 has 14 residues. Germline CDR1 reads SGHNT; CDR2 reads YYREEE (reference sequence). CDR3 in amino acids: CASSYRDSPSEQFF. The CDR3 DNA is TGTGCCAGCAGCTACCGGGACTCCCCATCAGAGCAGTTCTTC.

The rearrangement joins TRBV18 to TRBJ1-3; tentatively, D is TRBD1 (5 bases). CDR1 is KGHSH and CDR2 is LQKENI in the germline V gene. The V and J ends lost 3 bases and 0 bases respectively, with 15 bases between them. This CDR3 contains 17 residues. CDR3 in DNA: TGTGCCAGCTCACCGACTCTAGGGACGGCCTCTGGAAACACCATATATTTT. This codes for CASSPTLGTASGNTIYF.